The TCR beta chain under discussion was sequenced for a study of metastatic and nonmetastatic thyroid tumors. In the study overall: Repertoire comparisons spanned blood and tumor or nodule tissue from malignant and benign thyroid patients.

CDR3 length equals 21 residues. V lost 0 bases and J 4 bases, leaving 33 bases between the germline ends. Germline CDR1 DFQATT, CDR2 SNEGSKA (reference sequence). Prior to thyroid surgery, none of the patients had received any treatment. As processed by the authors: The distant-metastasis classifier for papillary thyroid cancer was built from CDR3 differences across clinicopathological groups. TCRdb ran MiXCR on the PCR reads. The V and J calls were determined by TCRdb, not by the authors. This table has some 60,000 clones, 25% to 30% appearing once. This clone was seen at least ten times. This chain connects TRBV20-1 to TRBJ1-2; D perhaps matches TRBD1 (5 bases). The sequence was collected from a female donor with papillary thyroid cancer or a benign thyroid nodule (not recorded which). Some clones in this sample may be carry-over from other donors' samples. The material sequenced was blood. The CDR3 region has the DNA TGCAGTGCTAGAGATTCGTTTTTTCGGCTGGTGGGCGGGGGAGATCTCTATGGCTACACCTTC. Translated: CSARDSFFRLVGGGDLYGYTF.